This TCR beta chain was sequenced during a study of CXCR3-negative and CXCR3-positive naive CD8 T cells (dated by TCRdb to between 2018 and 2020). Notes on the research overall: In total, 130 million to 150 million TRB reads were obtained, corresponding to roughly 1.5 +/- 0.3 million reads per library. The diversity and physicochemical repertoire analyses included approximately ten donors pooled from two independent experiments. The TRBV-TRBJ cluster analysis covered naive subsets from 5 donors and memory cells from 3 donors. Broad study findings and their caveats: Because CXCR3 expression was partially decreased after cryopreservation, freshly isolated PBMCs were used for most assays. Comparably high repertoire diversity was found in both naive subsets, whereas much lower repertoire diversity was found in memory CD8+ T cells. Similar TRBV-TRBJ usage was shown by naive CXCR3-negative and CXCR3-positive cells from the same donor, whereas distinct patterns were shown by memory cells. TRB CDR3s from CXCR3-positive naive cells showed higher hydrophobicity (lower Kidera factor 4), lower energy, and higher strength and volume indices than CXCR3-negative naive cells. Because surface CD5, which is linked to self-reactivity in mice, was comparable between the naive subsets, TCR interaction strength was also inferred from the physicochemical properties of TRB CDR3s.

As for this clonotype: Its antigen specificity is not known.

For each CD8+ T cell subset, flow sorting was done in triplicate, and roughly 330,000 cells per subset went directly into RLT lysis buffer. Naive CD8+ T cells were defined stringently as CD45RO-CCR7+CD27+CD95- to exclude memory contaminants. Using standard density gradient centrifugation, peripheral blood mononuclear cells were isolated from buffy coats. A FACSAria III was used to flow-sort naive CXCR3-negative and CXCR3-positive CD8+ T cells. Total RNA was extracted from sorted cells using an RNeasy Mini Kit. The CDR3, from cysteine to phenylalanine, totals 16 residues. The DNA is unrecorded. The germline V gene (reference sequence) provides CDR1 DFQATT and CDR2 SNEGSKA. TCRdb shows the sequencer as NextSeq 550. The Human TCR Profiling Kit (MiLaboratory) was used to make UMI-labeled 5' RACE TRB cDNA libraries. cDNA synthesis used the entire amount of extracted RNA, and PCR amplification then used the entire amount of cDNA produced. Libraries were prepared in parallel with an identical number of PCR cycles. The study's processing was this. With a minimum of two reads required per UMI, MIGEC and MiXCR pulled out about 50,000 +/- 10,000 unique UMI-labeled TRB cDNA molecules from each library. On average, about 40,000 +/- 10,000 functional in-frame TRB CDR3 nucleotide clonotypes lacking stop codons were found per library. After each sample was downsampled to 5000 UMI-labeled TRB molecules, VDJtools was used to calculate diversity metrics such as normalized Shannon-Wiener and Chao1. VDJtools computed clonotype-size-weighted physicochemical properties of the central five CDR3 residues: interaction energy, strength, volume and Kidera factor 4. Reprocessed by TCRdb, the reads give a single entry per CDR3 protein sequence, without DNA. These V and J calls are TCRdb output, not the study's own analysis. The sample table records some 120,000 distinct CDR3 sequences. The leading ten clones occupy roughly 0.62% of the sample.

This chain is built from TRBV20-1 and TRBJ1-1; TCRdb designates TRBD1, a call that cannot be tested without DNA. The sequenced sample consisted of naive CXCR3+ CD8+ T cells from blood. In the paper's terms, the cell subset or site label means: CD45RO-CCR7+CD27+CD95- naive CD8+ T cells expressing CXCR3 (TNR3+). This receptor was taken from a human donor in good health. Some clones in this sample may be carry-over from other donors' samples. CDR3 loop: CSARVHSGGEDTEAFF.